The T cell receptor (beta chain) under discussion was sequenced for a study of T cells in Graves' hyperthyroidism and ophthalmopathy. This clonotype was recorded at least ten times. RNA transcripts served as the template for amplifying TCR beta CDR3 regions. The study used the HTBI primer set for a first-round RT-PCR of the TCR CDR3. TCRdb independently ran MiXCR on the multiplex PCR reads; one entry per CDR3 protein. The table lists about 360,000 distinct CDR3 sequences, approximately 13% of them singletons. Stable hyperthyroidism: no ophthalmopathy progression over 18 months of follow-up. The J segment lost 0 bases and the V segment lost 6 bases, leaving 22 bases of the junction unmatched. The CDR3 is made up of 21 amino acids. Germline assignment: CDR1 MDHEN and CDR2 SYDVKM.

The sequencing sample was made of blood. The clonotype originates from a woman younger than 30 with Graves' hyperthyroidism. V usage is TRBV28 and J usage is TRBJ1-5, with 8 bases identical to TRBD1. This CDR3 reads CASRTGEKEVWDLGSNQPQHF. For the CDR3, the DNA is TGTGCCAGCAGGACAGGGGAGAAAGAGGTATGGGATTTGGGTAGCAATCAGCCCCAGCATTTT.